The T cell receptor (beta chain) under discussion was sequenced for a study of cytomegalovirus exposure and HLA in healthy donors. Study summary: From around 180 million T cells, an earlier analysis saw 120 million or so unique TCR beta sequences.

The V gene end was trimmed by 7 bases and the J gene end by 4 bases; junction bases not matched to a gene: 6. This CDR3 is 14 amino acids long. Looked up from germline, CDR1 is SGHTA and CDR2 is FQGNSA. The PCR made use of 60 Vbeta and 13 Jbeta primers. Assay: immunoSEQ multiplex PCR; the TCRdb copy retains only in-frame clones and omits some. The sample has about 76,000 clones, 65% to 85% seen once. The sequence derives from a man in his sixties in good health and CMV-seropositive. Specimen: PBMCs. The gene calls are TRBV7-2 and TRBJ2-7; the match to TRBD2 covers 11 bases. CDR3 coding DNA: TGTGCCAGCAAGGGGCTAGCGGGGGGTTACGAGCAGTACTTC. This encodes CASKGLAGGYEQYF.